These 2 T cell receptor beta chains came from one sample sequenced in a study of blood T cell repertoires in COVID-19. Sequencing used immunoSEQ multiplex PCR; TCRdb keeps in-frame clones, though not all of them. The sample lists 300,000 or so clones, about 90% occurring once. What was sequenced was peripheral blood. The source of these receptors is a young man who had recovered from COVID-19.

V is TRBV5-1 and J is TRBJ2-1; possibly TRBD2 for D (5 bases). Germline V CDR1 and CDR2: SGHRS, YFSETQ. There are 13 residues in the CDR3. The V end lost 6 bases, the J end lost 8 bases, and 15 bases lay between the germline ends. CDR3: CASKLGASDEQFF. CDR3 sequence (DNA): TGCGCCAGCAAACTGGGAGCTTCCGATGAGCAGTTCTTC.

V is TRBV3-1 (or the pseudogene TRBV3-2) and J is TRBJ2-1; 16 bases align to TRBD2. CDR1 and CDR2 (germline): LGHDT, YNNKEL (reference sequence). The CDR3 is 13 residues long. The V and J ends lost 4 bases and 15 bases, in that order; junction bases with no gene match: 3. CDR3 amino acids: CASSPGTSGRGFF. The DNA for the CDR3 is TGTGCCAGCAGCCCGGGGACTAGCGGGAGGGGGTTCTTC.